Each of the 28 T cell receptor beta chains below was sequenced from the same sample in a study of blood T cell repertoires in COVID-19. The table came from immunoSEQ multiplex PCR; TCRdb's copy has only in-frame clones and leaves some out. Of about 260,000 clones in the sample, approximately 89% were seen once. Sequenced: peripheral blood. The receptors stem from a woman in her 70s with COVID-19, enrolled during active disease.

This chain joins TRBV5-8 and TRBJ2-3; TRBD2 matches 8 bases. This CDR3 comprises 15 residues. Germline CDR1 is SGHTS and CDR2 is YDEGEE. V trimming: 4 bases; J trimming: 5 bases; junction bases outside the gene matches: 9. CDR3 sequence reads: CASSAGAGAGDTQYF. The CDR3 coding sequence is TGTGCCAGCAGCGCGGGAGCGGGAGCCGGAGATACGCAGTATTTT.

Note on this clone: In the same sample, other DNA sequences code for this CDR3. V and J are TRBV30 and TRBJ1-3, with D tentatively TRBD1 (6 bases). CDR3 length: 13 residues. Germline lookup yields CDR1 GTSNPN and CDR2 SVGIG (reference sequence). V was clipped by 3 bases and J by 3 bases, with 9 bases between them. In nucleotides, the CDR3 is TGTGCCTGGAGCAGGGGAAGTGGAAACACCATATATTTT. It specifies CAWSRGSGNTIYF.

The chain has TRBV5-4 and TRBJ1-6; 8 nucleotides agree with TRBD1. This CDR3 spans 15 amino acids. Trimming took 0 bases from V and 9 from J; bases not matched to a gene: 5. Germline V gene lookup returns CDR1 SGHNT and CDR2 YYREEE (reference sequence). CDR3 bases: TGTGCCAGCAGCTTGGGGCAGGGGGCTTTTTCACCCCTCCACTTT. It yields the protein CASSLGQGAFSPLHF. Drawing the rest from reference TRBV5-4 and TRBJ1-6, the complete variable domain is ETGVTQSPTHLIKTRGQQVTLRCSSQSGHNTVSWYQQALGQGPQFIFQYYREEENGRGNFPPRFSGLQFPNYSSELNVNALELDDSALYLCASSLGQGAFSPLHFGNGTRLTVT.

The chain joins TRBV19 to TRBJ1-6; D uncertain. Trimming took 1 base from V and 7 from J, leaving 11 bases between them. The CDR3 covers 15 residues. CDR1 and CDR2 (germline): LNHDA, SQIVND (reference sequence). Here the CDR3 DNA reads TGTGCCAGTAGTATAGTACACGAAACGAATTCACCCCTCCACTTT. Translating it yields CASSIVHETNSPLHF.

The chain has TRBV6-2 or TRBV6-3 and TRBJ2-1; maybe TRBD2 (6 bases). The V gene's germline CDR1 is MNHEY and CDR2 SVGEGT. V was clipped by 5 bases and J by 0 bases, with 11 bases between them. This CDR3 is 15 amino acids long. In nucleotides, the CDR3 is TGTGCCAGCAGTCAATTGACTAGCTCCTACAATGAGCAGTTCTTC. This gives the protein CASSQLTSSYNEQFF.

The chain joins TRBV11-2 to TRBJ2-3, with D perhaps TRBD2 (7 bases). The germline V gene has CDR1 SGHAT and CDR2 FQNNGV. CDR3 length: 15 residues. V was clipped by 6 bases and J by 5 bases, with 18 bases between them. The CDR3 DNA sequence: TGTGCCAGCAGACCGGGGGCGGGAGTGGGAGATACGCAGTATTTT. This translates into CASRPGAGVGDTQYF.

The chain employs TRBV18 and TRBJ1-6, with D possibly being TRBD1 (5 bases). The CDR3 extends over 14 amino acids. Trimming removed 6 bases from V and 8 bases from J, with 14 bases in between. Germline lookup yields CDR1 KGHSH and CDR2 LQKENI. In DNA form, the CDR3 reads TGTGCCAGCTCCCCTGACGGGGGTGATTCACCCCTCCACTTT. It specifies CASSPDGGDSPLHF. The full variable domain, rest sourced from reference TRBV18 and TRBJ1-6, is NAGVMQNPRHLVRRRGQEARLRCSPMKGHSHVYWYRQLPEEGLKFMVYLQKENIIDESGMPKERFSAEFPKEGPSILRIQQVVRGDSAAYFCASSPDGGDSPLHFGNGTRLTVT.

J is TRBJ2-2 and V is TRBV6-4; D may be TRBD1 (6 bases). Germline lookup yields CDR1 MRHNA and CDR2 SNTAGT. The V end lost 4 bases, the J end lost 6 bases, and 12 bases lay between the germline ends. The CDR3 consists of 14 residues. The CDR3 coding sequence is TGTGCCAGCAGTGCACAGGGAAATGCCGGGGAGCTGTTTTTT. Its translation: CASSAQGNAGELFF.

This chain joins TRBV27 and TRBJ2-7; 7 nucleotides line up with TRBD2. V was pared by 5 bases and J by 1 base, with 5 bases of the junction left unmatched. The CDR3 contains 14 residues. CDR1 MNHEY and CDR2 SMNVEV come from the germline V gene (reference sequence). The CDR3 nucleotides are TGTGCCAGCAGTCCCAGACTAGCTTCCTACGAGCAGTACTTC. Translated, it gives CASSPRLASYEQYF.

This rearrangement joins TRBV27 to TRBJ1-2, with 8 bases identical to TRBD1. This CDR3 region has 14 residues. From germline, CDR1 is MNHEY and CDR2 SMNVEV (reference sequence). After removal of 5 bases from V and 8 bases from J, the junction contained 10 bases not matched to a gene. This CDR3 reads CASSTIGTGLGYTF. CDR3 in DNA: TGTGCCAGCAGTACCATTGGGACAGGTCTAGGCTACACCTTC.

J is TRBJ2-7 and V is TRBV2, with TRBD2 matching 11 bases. The V gene end was trimmed by 6 bases and the J gene end by 0 bases; junction bases not matched to a gene: 4. The CDR3 consists of 15 residues. CDR1 and CDR2 (germline): SNHLY, FYNNEI. The chain's CDR3 is CASSATSGSSYEQYF. In DNA, the CDR3 is TGTGCCAGCAGCGCTACTAGCGGGAGCTCCTACGAGCAGTACTTC.

The genes are TRBV28 and TRBJ2-7, with no clear D. The CDR3 loop spans 14 amino acids. The germline V and J ends were trimmed by 5 bases and 2 bases, with 13 bases remaining between them. Germline CDR1 and CDR2: MDHEN and SYDVKM. The chain's CDR3 is CASSPFSRAYEQYF. Written as DNA, the CDR3 is TGTGCCAGCAGTCCCTTCTCTAGAGCCTACGAGCAGTACTTC. Based on the CDR3 plus reference TRBV28 and TRBJ2-7, the full variable domain is DVKVTQSSRYLVKRTGEKVFLECVQDMDHENMFWYRQDPGLGLRLIYFSYDVKMKEKGDIPEGYSVSREKKERFSLILESASTNQTSMYLCASSPFSRAYEQYFGPGTRLTVT.

V gene TRBV18 combines with J gene TRBJ1-3, with D possibly TRBD1 on 5 matching bases. CDR1 KGHSH and CDR2 LQKENI come from the germline V gene. Trimming shortened V by 8 bases and J by 5 bases, and 16 bases separated the two germline ends. This CDR3 contains 14 residues. CDR3 residues: CASQDSLYRNTIYF. The CDR3 region has the DNA TGTGCCAGCCAAGACAGTCTGTATCGAAACACCATATATTTT.

V usage is TRBV7-8 and J usage is TRBJ1-6, with 7 bases identical to TRBD1. The germline gives CDR1 SGHVS, CDR2 FQNEAQ. The CDR3 has 15 residues. The V and J ends lost 5 bases and 7 bases, in that order; junction bases with no gene match: 8. The CDR3 sequence: CASSTTGAGNSPLHF. CDR3 DNA: TGTGCCAGCAGCACTACAGGGGCGGGAAATTCACCCCTCCACTTT.

This chain connects TRBV5-5 to TRBJ1-5; a possible D gene is TRBD1 (5 bases). The CDR3 is 15 amino acids. Germline-derived CDR1 and CDR2 are SGHKS and YYEKEE (reference sequence). V gave up 2 bases and J gave up 1 base, with 10 bases separating them. The CDR3: CASSLGAPSNQPQHF. The DNA of the CDR3 is TGTGCCAGCAGCTTAGGGGCCCCGAGCAATCAGCCCCAGCATTTT. The full variable domain, with the rest looked up from reference TRBV5-5 and TRBJ1-5, is DAGVTQSPTHLIKTRGQQVTLRCSPISGHKSVSWYQQVLGQGPQFIFQYYEKEERGRGNFPDRFSARQFPNYSSELNVNALLLGDSALYLCASSLGAPSNQPQHFGDGTRLSIL.

The chain has TRBV5-4 and TRBJ1-1; 7 positions match TRBD1. CDR1 is SGHNT, CDR2 YYREEE, per germline (reference sequence). Unmatched junction bases numbered 3, after V lost 2 bases and J lost 5 bases. The CDR3 has 13 residues. The CDR3 DNA sequence: TGTGCCAGCAGCTTACAGGGGCTGACTGAAGCTTTCTTT. The encoded protein is CASSLQGLTEAFF.

This clone was recorded a few times. CDR3: CASSLSRGTYYGYTF. DNA of the CDR3: TGTGCCAGCAGTTTATCGCGGGGGACCTATTATGGCTACACCTTC. The rearrangement joins TRBV27 to TRBJ1-2; weak D call: TRBD1 (5 bases). The germline V gene has CDR1 MNHEY and CDR2 SMNVEV (reference sequence). The CDR3 runs 15 residues. Trimming pared 0 bases from V and 5 bases from J, leaving 13 bases between.

This chain connects TRBV5-6 to TRBJ1-2; possible D gene TRBD1, 5 bases. Between the trimmed V and J ends, which lost 1 base and 2 bases, there was a span of 6 bases. The CDR3 runs to 13 residues. The germline V gene has CDR1 SGHDT and CDR2 YYEEEE. CDR3 nucleotides: TGTGCCAGCAGCTTGCGGGGGAACTATGGCTACACCTTC. It translates to CASSLRGNYGYTF.

The table lists this clone with a count of one. The chain combines TRBV5-1 with TRBJ1-3; D unclear. The CDR3 extends over 15 amino acids. V was clipped by 5 bases and J by 7 bases, with 19 bases between them. CDR1 is SGHRS and CDR2 is YFSETQ in the germline V gene. Here the CDR3 DNA reads TGCGCCAGCAGTTTTCAATTTGAGGGCCCGAACACCATATATTTT. It yields the protein CASSFQFEGPNTIYF.

This chain joins TRBV7-2 and TRBJ1-5; D perhaps matches TRBD1 (6 bases). Germline V gene data show CDR1 as SGHTA and CDR2 as FQGNSA. The CDR3 has 15 residues. The V and J ends lost 4 bases and 0 bases respectively, with 10 bases between them. The CDR3 DNA is TGTGCCAGCAGCTCCAGGGGCAATAGCAATCAGCCCCAGCATTTT. Translated, it gives CASSSRGNSNQPQHF.

This rearrangement joins TRBV30 to TRBJ1-1, with D perhaps TRBD1 (5 bases). V shed 3 bases and J shed 1 base, with 12 bases lying between them. CDR1 and CDR2 from the germline V gene are GTSNPN and SVGIG (reference sequence). This CDR3 contains 14 residues. This CDR3 reads CAWRGGRRNTEAFF. CDR3 bases: TGTGCCTGGAGGGGGGGACGAAGGAACACTGAAGCTTTCTTT.

This chain uses TRBV11-3 with TRBJ2-1; 9 bases line up with TRBD1. V shed 5 bases and J 5 bases; nucleotides not matched to a gene: 4. This CDR3 region has 14 residues. CDR1 and CDR2 from the germline V gene are SGHNT and YENEEA. CDR3 protein: CASSGQGTHNEQFF. The DNA for the CDR3 is TGTGCCAGCAGCGGACAGGGGACCCACAATGAGCAGTTCTTC.

V usage is TRBV18 and J usage is TRBJ1-5, with TRBD1 as a possible D gene (6 bases). Germline V gene lookup returns CDR1 KGHSH and CDR2 LQKENI. Trimming removed 3 bases at V and 3 bases at J, with 12 bases between. The CDR3 contains 15 residues. CDR3 sequence (DNA): TGTGCCAGCTCACCGTACGGGACACCCAATCAGCCCCAGCATTTT. Protein sequence: CASSPYGTPNQPQHF.

The CDR3 spells CASSVGTSPPYEQYF. CDR3 DNA: TGTGCCAGCAGCGTAGGGACTTCACCTCCCTACGAGCAGTACTTC. J is TRBJ2-7 and V is TRBV9; possible D gene TRBD2, 5 bases. V shed 0 bases and J shed 2 bases, with 12 bases lying between them. Germline loops: CDR1 SGDLS, CDR2 YYNGEE. The CDR3 length is 15 residues.

The genes are TRBV5-5 and TRBJ2-7; possibly TRBD1 for D (5 bases). This CDR3 has 14 residues. The V end lost 4 bases, the J end lost 6 bases, and 17 bases lay between the germline ends. Germline assignment: CDR1 SGHKS and CDR2 YYEKEE (reference sequence). For the CDR3, the DNA is TGTGCCAGCAGCGCGTCTGGGGCAAATTCCGAGCAGTACTTC. Translating gives CASSASGANSEQYF.

V is TRBV4-2 and J is TRBJ2-7, with TRBD2 identical over 8 bases. V lost 0 bases to trimming and J lost 0 bases; unmatched junction nucleotides: 4. Per the germline V gene, CDR1 is LGHNA and CDR2 is YNFKEQ. The CDR3 contains 16 residues. CDR3 sequence reads: CASSQESGRSSYEQYF. The CDR3 region has the DNA TGTGCCAGCAGCCAAGAAAGCGGGAGAAGCTCCTACGAGCAGTACTTC.

Details on this clone: One end of the junction does not line up with germline, which may come from a read error. The chain combines TRBV5-6 with TRBJ2-7; D call uncertain. This CDR3 has 14 residues. CDR1 and CDR2 from the germline V gene are SGHDT and YYEEEE. CDR3 nucleotides: TGTGCCAGCACCTTGAAAAACAGCCTCTACGAGCAGTACTTC. Encoded protein: CASTLKNSLYEQYF.

This rearrangement joins TRBV6-6 to TRBJ2-7, with 16 bases identical to TRBD2. Trimming took 4 bases from V and 4 from J; bases not matched to a gene: 4. CDR3 length: 16 residues. In germline, CDR1 is MNHNY, CDR2 SVGAGI (reference sequence). CDR3: CASSSPGLAGGYEQYF. CDR3 bases: TGTGCCAGCAGTTCTCCGGGACTAGCGGGAGGGTACGAGCAGTACTTC.